Its frequency marks the clone carrying this T cell receptor beta chain as medium-sized (0.01 to 0.1%). Its antigen is as yet unknown. The sample is drawn from a study of T cell clusters in autoimmune cytopenias. Study-wide points: TRB repertoire shifts in secondary cytopenia and chronic lymphocytic leukemia mostly reflected lymphoma, not autoimmunity.

TRB amplification used approximately 250 ng of peripheral blood genomic DNA. TRB rearrangements were amplified by touch-down multiplex PCR with mixed TRB-A/B primers. Using the multiplex PCR reads, TCRdb records one entry per CDR3 protein without DNA. The table lists 7,000 to 8,500 distinct CDR3 sequences, with 3.5% to 4.5% in the top ten. The sequencing input was peripheral blood. The source of this sequence is a human donor with an autoimmune cytopenia or autoimmune hepatitis (not recorded which).

The CDR3 sequence is CSVEARGYGYTF. The rearrangement uses TRBV29-1 and TRBJ1-2. The CDR3 covers 12 residues. CDR1 SQVTM and CDR2 ANQGSEA come from the germline V gene. Supplemented by reference TRBV29-1 and TRBJ1-2, the full variable domain reads SAVISQKPSRDICQRGTSLTIQCQVDSQVTMMFWYRQQPGQSLTLIATANQGSEATYESGFVIDKFPISRPNLTFSTLTVSNMSPEDSSIYLCSVEARGYGYTFGSGTRLTVV.